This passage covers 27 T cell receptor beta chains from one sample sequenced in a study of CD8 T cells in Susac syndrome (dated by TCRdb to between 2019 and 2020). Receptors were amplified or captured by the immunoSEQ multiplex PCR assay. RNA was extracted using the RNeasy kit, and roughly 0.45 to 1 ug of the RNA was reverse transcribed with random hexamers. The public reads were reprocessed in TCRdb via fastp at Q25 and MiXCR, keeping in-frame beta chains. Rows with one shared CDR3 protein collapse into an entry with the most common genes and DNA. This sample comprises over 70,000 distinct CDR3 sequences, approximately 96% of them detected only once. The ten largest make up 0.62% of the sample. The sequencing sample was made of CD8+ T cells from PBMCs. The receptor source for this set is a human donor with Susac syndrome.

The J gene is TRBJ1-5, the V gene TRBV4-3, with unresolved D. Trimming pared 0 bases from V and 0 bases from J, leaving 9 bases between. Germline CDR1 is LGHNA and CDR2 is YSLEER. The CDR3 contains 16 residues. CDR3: CASSQDRSNSNQPQHF. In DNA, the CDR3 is TGCGCCAGCAGCCAAGATCGCTCCAATAGCAATCAGCCCCAGCATTTT.

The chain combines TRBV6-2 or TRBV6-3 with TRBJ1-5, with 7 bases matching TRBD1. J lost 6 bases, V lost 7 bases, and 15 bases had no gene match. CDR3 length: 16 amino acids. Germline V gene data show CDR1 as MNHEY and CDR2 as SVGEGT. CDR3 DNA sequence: TGTGCCAGCACCATGCAGGGGGGCCTCCGTGGTCAGCCCCAGCATTTT. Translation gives CASTMQGGLRGQPQHF.

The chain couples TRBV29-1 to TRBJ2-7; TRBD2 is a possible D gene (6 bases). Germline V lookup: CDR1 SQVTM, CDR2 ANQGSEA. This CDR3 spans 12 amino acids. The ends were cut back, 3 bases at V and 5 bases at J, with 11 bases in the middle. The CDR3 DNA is TGCAGCGTTGACCTAACGGGGGACGAGCAGTACTTC. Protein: CSVDLTGDEQYF.

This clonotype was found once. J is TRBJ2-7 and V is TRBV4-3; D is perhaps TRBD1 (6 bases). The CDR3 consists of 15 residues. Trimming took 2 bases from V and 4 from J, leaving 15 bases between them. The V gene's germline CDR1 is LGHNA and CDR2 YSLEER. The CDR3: CASSQTPRDTYEQYF. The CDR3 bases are TGCGCCAGCAGCCAAACCCCCCGGGACACGTACGAGCAGTACTTC.

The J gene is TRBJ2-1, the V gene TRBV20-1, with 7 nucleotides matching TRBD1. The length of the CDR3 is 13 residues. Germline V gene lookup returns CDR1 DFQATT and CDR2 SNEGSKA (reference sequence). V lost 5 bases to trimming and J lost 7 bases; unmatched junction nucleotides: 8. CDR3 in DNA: TGCAGTGCTTCAAAGGGGGCTGGAAATGAGCAGTTCTTC. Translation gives CSASKGAGNEQFF.

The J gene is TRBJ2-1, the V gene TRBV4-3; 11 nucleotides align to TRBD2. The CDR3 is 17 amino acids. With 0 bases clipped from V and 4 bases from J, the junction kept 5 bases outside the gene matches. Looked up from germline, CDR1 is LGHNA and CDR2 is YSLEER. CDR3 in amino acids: CASSQDWASGGYNEQFF. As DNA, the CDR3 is TGCGCCAGCAGCCAAGATTGGGCTAGCGGGGGGTACAATGAGCAGTTCTTC.

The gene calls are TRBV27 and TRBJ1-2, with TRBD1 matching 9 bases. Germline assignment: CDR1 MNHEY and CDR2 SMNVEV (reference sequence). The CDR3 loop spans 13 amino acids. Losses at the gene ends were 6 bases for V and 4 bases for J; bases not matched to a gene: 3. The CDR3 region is CASRPGQGYGYTF. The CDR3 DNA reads TGTGCCAGCAGGCCGGGACAGGGCTATGGCTACACCTTC.

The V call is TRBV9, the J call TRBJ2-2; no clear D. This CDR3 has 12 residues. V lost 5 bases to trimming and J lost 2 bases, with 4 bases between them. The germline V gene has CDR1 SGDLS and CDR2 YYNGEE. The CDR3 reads CASRGNTGELFF. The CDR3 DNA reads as TGTGCCAGCAGGGGTAACACCGGGGAGCTGTTTTTT.

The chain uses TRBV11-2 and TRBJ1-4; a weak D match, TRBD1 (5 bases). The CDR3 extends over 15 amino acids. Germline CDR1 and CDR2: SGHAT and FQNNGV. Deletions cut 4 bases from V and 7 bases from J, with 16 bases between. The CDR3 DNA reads TGTGCCAGCAGCTCTGACAGAAGATGGATTGAAAAACTGTTTTTT. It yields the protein CASSSDRRWIEKLFF.

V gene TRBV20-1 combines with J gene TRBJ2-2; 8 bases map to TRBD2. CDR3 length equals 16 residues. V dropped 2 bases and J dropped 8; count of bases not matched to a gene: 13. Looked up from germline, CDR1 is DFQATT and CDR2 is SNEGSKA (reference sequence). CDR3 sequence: CSARSPRGGSGGELFF. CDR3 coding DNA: TGCAGTGCTAGATCCCCTCGGGGGGGGAGCGGAGGGGAGCTGTTTTTT.

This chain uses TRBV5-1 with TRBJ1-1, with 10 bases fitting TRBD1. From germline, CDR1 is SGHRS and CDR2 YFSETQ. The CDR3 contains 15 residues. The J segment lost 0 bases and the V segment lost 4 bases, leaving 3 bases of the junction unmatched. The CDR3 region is CASSGTGVVNTEAFF. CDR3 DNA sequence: TGCGCCAGCAGCGGGACAGGGGTGGTGAACACTGAAGCTTTCTTT.

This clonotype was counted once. The CDR3, as DNA: TGCAGTGCTAGTGATGACTACGAGCAGTACTTC. It encodes CSASDDYEQYF. The chain has TRBV20-1 and TRBJ2-7; D is uncertain. The CDR3 runs to 11 residues. V was cut by 3 bases and J by 3 bases, with 6 bases left in between. CDR1 and CDR2 (germline): DFQATT, SNEGSKA (reference sequence).

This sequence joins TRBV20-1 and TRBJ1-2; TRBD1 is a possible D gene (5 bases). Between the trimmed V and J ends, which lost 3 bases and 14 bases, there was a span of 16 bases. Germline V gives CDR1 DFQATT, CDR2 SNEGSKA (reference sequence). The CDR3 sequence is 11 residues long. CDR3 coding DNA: TGCAGTGCTAGGTTGGGACCCTCGGGAACCTTC. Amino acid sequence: CSARLGPSGTF.

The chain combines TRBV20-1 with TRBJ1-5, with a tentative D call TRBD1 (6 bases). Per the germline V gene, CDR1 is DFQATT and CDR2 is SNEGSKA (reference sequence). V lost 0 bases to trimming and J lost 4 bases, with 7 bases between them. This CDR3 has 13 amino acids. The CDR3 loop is CSAREDSNQPQHF. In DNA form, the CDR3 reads TGCAGTGCTAGAGAGGACAGTAATCAGCCCCAGCATTTT.

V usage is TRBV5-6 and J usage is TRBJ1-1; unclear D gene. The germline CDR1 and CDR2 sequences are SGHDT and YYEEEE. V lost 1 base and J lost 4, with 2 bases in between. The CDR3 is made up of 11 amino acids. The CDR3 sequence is CASSLSTEAFF. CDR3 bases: TGTGCCAGCAGCTTGAGCACTGAAGCTTTCTTT.

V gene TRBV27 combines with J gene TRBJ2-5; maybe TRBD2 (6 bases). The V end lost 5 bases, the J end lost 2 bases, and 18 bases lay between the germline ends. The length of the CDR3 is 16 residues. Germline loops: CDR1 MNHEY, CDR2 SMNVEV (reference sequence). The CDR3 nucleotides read TGTGCCAGCAGTGGTCGACTAGACCCGTTGCAAGAGACCCAGTACTTC. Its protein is CASSGRLDPLQETQYF.

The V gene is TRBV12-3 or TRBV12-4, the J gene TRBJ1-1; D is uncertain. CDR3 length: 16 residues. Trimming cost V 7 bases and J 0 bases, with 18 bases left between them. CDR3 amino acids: CASTIPPIGMNTEAFF. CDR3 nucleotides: TGTGCCAGCACCATACCCCCCATAGGCATGAACACTGAAGCTTTCTTT.

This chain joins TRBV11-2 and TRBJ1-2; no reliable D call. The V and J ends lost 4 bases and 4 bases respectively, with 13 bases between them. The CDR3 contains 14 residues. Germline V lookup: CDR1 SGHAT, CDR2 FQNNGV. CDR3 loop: CASSYLVQTYGYTF. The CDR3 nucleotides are TGTGCCAGCAGCTACCTGGTACAGACCTATGGCTACACCTTC.

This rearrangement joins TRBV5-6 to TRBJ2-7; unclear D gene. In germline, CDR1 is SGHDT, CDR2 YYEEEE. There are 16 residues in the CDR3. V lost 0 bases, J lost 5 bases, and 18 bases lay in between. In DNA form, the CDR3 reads TGTGCCAGCAGCTTGGCCAAAGGGCCGCAATTCAACGAGCAGTACTTC. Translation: CASSLAKGPQFNEQYF.

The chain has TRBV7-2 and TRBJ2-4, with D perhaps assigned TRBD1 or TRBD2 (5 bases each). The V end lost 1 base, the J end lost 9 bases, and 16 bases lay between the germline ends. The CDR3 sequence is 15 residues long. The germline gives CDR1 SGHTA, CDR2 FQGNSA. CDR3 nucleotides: TGTGCCAGCAGCTTAGACCCGGGGAGTGGGGGCATTCAGTACTTC. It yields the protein CASSLDPGSGGIQYF. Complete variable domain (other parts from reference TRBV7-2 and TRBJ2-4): GAGVSQSPSNKVTEKGKDVELRCDPISGHTALYWYRQSLGQGLEFLIYFQGNSAPDKSGLPSDRFSAERTGGSVSTLTIQRTQQEDSAVYLCASSLDPGSGGIQYFGAGTRLSVL.

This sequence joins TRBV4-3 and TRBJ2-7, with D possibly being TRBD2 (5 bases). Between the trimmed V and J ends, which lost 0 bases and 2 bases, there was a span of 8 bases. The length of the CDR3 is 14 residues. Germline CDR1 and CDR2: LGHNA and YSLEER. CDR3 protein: CASSQETGTYEQYF. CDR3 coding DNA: TGCGCCAGCAGCCAAGAGACGGGAACCTACGAGCAGTACTTC.

This CDR3 is CASSLDVTSQETQYF. For the CDR3, the DNA is TGTGCCAGCAGCTTAGACGTGACTAGCCAAGAGACCCAGTACTTC. J is TRBJ2-5 and V is TRBV11-3; a possible D gene is TRBD2 (6 bases). V lost 0 bases and J 1 base, leaving 9 bases between the germline ends. Germline CDR1 reads SGHNT; CDR2 reads YENEEA. The CDR3 covers 15 residues.

The CDR3: CASSLNQQEKLFF. CDR3 bases: TGTGCCAGCAGCTTAAACCAACAAGAAAAACTGTTTTTT. The chain combines TRBV7-6 with TRBJ1-4; D remains unclear. The CDR3 is 13 amino acids. Germline assignment: CDR1 SGHVS and CDR2 FNYEAQ. Trimming left V 2 bases short and J 8 bases short, with 9 bases between. Combining the CDR3 with reference TRBV7-6 and TRBJ1-4 gives the whole variable domain GAGVSQSPRYKVTKRGQDVALRCDPISGHVSLYWYRQALGQGPEFLTYFNYEAQQDKSGLPNDRFSAERPEGSISTLTIQRTEQRDSAMYRCASSLNQQEKLFFGSGTQLSVL.

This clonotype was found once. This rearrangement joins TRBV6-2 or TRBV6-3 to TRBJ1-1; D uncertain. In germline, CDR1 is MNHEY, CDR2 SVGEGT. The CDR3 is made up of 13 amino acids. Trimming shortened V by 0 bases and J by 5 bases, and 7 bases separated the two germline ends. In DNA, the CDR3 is TGTGCCAGCAGTTACTCGGAGGGAACTGAAGCTTTCTTT. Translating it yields CASSYSEGTEAFF.

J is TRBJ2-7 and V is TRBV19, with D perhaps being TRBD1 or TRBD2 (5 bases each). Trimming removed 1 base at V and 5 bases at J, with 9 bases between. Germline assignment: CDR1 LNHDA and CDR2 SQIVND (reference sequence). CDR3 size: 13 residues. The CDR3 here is CASSIAVGDEQYF. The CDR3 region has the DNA TGTGCCAGTAGTATAGCCGTGGGGGACGAGCAGTACTTC.

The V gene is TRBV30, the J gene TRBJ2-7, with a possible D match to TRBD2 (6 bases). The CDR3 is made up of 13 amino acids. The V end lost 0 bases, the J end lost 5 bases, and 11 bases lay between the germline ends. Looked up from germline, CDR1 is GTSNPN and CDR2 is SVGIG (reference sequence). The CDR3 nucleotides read TGTGCCTGGAGTGTACTTGGGGGGAACGAGCAGTACTTC. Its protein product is CAWSVLGGNEQYF.

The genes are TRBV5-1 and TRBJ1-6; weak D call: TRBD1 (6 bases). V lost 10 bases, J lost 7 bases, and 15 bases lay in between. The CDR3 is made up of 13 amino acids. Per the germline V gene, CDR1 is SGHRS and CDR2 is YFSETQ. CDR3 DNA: TGCGCCGTTCCTGGGGGCCTGAATTCACCCCTCCACTTT. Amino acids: CAVPGGLNSPLHF.